Sequencing of this TCR beta chain was carried out in a study of blood T cells in healthy people across ages. About the study: Roughly one uniquely barcoded beta molecule per two T cells was captured. Findings and caveats of the study: What prevented conclusive comparison of naive and antigen-experienced cells was that PBMCs were unsorted. Whereas aged donors had fewer naive CD4+ cells, long-lived donors had more of them and higher diversity.

The length of the CDR3 is 16 residues. Per germline, CDR1 MNHEY and CDR2 SVGAGI. Trimming took 6 bases from V and 0 from J, leaving 15 bases between them. With respect to this clonotype: The antigen is unknown.

PCR was performed a second time for 7 to 11 cycles using a sample-barcoded 5' primer and a J-beta primer mix. Every cDNA molecule bore a tag from a template-switch adaptor containing 12 random nucleotides. TCRdb passed the 5' RACE reads through MiXCR, listing each CDR3 protein once. This table has 1.5 million to 2 million distinct CDR3 sequences, 28% appearing once. The source of this sequence is a woman in her thirties in good health. The chain recombines TRBV6-5 with TRBJ1-5; maybe TRBD1 (6 bases). Material: blood. CDR3 sequence reads: CASSPARGGSNQPQHF. As DNA, the CDR3 is TGTGCCAGCAGCCCCGCCAGGGGCGGTAGCAATCAGCCCCAGCATTTT.